This entry lists 8 T cell receptor beta chains sequenced from one sample in a study of T cell responses to AZD1222 COVID-19 vaccine. The assay was immunoSEQ multiplex PCR, and TCRdb's table has in-frame clones only and misses some. This repertoire shows around 130,000 clones, around 89% found once; its top ten account for approximately 4.5%. Sequenced here: peripheral blood, sampled on day 0 of AZD1222 vaccination. Receptors were obtained from an adult in good health.

The count of this clone is one. The chain recombines TRBV6-6 with TRBJ1-5; no reliable D call. Trimming left V 4 bases short and J 6 bases short, with 10 bases between. The CDR3 contains 13 residues. Germline-derived CDR1 and CDR2 are MNHNY and SVGAGI (reference sequence). CDR3 protein: CASSSRAGQPQHF. In DNA form, the CDR3 reads TGTGCCAGCAGTTCAAGGGCCGGTCAGCCCCAGCATTTT.

V and J are TRBV27 and TRBJ2-7, with unresolved D. Between the trimmed V and J ends, which lost 1 base and 4 bases, there was a span of 8 bases. This CDR3 contains 13 residues. Germline V gene data show CDR1 as MNHEY and CDR2 as SMNVEV (reference sequence). The CDR3 sequence: CASSLYTNYEQYF. Here the CDR3 DNA reads TGTGCCAGCAGTTTATACACAAATTACGAGCAGTACTTC.

V gene TRBV6-5 combines with J gene TRBJ1-3; 7 nucleotides line up with TRBD1. CDR1 MNHEY and CDR2 SVGAGI come from the germline V gene. Germline trimming cut 2 bases from V and 0 bases from J; bases unmatched to any gene: 4. The length of the CDR3 is 16 residues. The CDR3 loop is CASSYRTGSSGNTIYF. The CDR3 nucleotides read TGTGCCAGCAGTTACCGGACAGGTAGCTCTGGAAACACCATATATTTT.

The CDR3 protein is CASSLAPGAREQYF. The DNA of the CDR3 is TGTGCCAGCAGCTTGGCCCCAGGGGCGCGCGAGCAGTACTTC. The rearrangement links TRBV5-4 to TRBJ2-7; perhaps TRBD1 as D (6 bases). The CDR3 loop spans 14 amino acids. Germline V gene lookup returns CDR1 SGHNT and CDR2 YYREEE (reference sequence). V was cut by 0 bases and J by 6 bases, with 13 bases left in between.

The J gene is TRBJ1-1, the V gene TRBV7-8; 8 positions agree with TRBD1. V was clipped by 3 bases and J by 8 bases; unmatched bases: 5. Germline V CDR1 and CDR2: SGHVS, FQNEAQ. CDR3 length: 13 residues. The CDR3: CASSFMTGEEAFF. The CDR3 DNA reads as TGTGCCAGCAGCTTCATGACAGGGGAGGAAGCTTTCTTT.

The chain links TRBV3-1 (or the pseudogene TRBV3-2) to TRBJ2-7; TRBD2 aligns across 9 bases. From germline, CDR1 is LGHDT and CDR2 YNNKEL (reference sequence). V shed 0 bases and J 3 bases; nucleotides not matched to a gene: 6. The CDR3 runs 16 residues. This chain's CDR3 is CASSQERGRANYEQYF. The CDR3 region has the DNA TGTGCCAGCAGCCAAGAACGCGGGAGGGCCAACTACGAGCAGTACTTC.

The sample holds a few counts of this clone. V usage is TRBV5-4 and J usage is TRBJ1-2, with D maybe TRBD1 (6 bases). With 4 bases removed from V and 4 bases from J, the gap between germline ends came to 14 bases. The CDR3 runs 14 residues. Germline lookup yields CDR1 SGHNT and CDR2 YYREEE (reference sequence). The DNA of the CDR3 is TGTGCCAGCAGCGGTAGAACAGGGCTCTATGGCTACACCTTC. This sequence encodes CASSGRTGLYGYTF.

V usage is TRBV18 and J usage is TRBJ1-2; TRBD1 might be the D (5 bases). Germline assignment: CDR1 KGHSH and CDR2 LQKENI. The ends were cut back, 1 base at V and 8 bases at J, with 14 bases in the middle. This CDR3 is built from 14 residues. The CDR3 spells CASSPQGILRGYTF. CDR3 sequence (DNA): TGTGCCAGCTCACCACAGGGGATCTTGAGAGGCTACACCTTC.